The text below deals with one T cell receptor (beta chain). The antigen is not known. The sample originates from a study of OX40 agonist ivuxolimab in advanced cancers. Study-wide background: An agonistic human IgG2 monoclonal antibody against OX40 (CD134) was given. Cancers in dose escalation were hepatocellular, melanoma, renal cell and head and neck. Study-wide results and limits: Researchers report that CD8+ T cells had, on average, more expanded clones than CD4+.

Produced via immunoSEQ multiplex PCR; TCRdb's table is partial and in-frame only. The table records about 77,000 clones, 85% to 95% of them present only once. The CDR3 has 12 residues. The V end was cut by 5 bases, the J end by 4 bases, with 8 bases between. Germline CDR1 is MDHEN and CDR2 is SYDVKM. The rearrangement joins TRBV28 to TRBJ1-1; D is unclear. Material: CD4+ or CD8+ T cells sorted from blood, obtained in a trial of the OX40 agonist ivuxolimab. The source of this sequence is an adult with an advanced solid tumor such as melanoma, head and neck, liver or kidney cancer. CDR3 sequence: CASSPSATEAFF. CDR3 in DNA: TGTGCCAGCAGTCCCTCGGCCACTGAAGCTTTCTTT. Filled out from reference TRBV28 and TRBJ1-1, the complete variable domain reads DVKVTQSSRYLVKRTGEKVFLECVQDMDHENMFWYRQDPGLGLRLIYFSYDVKMKEKGDIPEGYSVSREKKERFSLILESASTNQTSMYLCASSPSATEAFFGQGTRLTVV.